A selection of T cell receptor beta chains follows, all from one sample in a study of blood T cell repertoires in COVID-19. Assay: immunoSEQ multiplex PCR; the TCRdb copy retains only in-frame clones and omits some. The sample includes 80,000 to 90,000 clones, approximately 87% of them seen just once. Sample: peripheral blood. All receptors derive from a woman between 65 and 79 years old with acute or convalescent COVID-19. Both conserved end residues are part of each CDR3. The D gene is left open where the match is weak. Only part of the rows carry a size: once, few, many, or a class if the clone is expanded.

d_gene: .
j_gene: TRBJ2-2
abundance: .
v_gene: TRBV14
CDR3aa: CASSIWAANTGELFF
CDR3nt: TGTGCCAGCAGTATTTGGGCAGCGAACACCGGGGAGCTGTTTTTT

d_gene: TRBD1
j_gene: TRBJ2-5
abundance: once
v_gene: TRBV5-4
CDR3aa: CASRDGTGGETQYF
CDR3nt: TGTGCCAGCAGGGACGGGACAGGGGGAGAGACCCAGTACTTC

d_gene: TRBD1
j_gene: TRBJ1-2
abundance: .
v_gene: TRBV28
CDR3aa: CASSPPLTGGDGYTF
CDR3nt: TGTGCCAGCAGTCCACCTTTGACAGGGGGTGATGGCTACACCTTC

d_gene: .
j_gene: TRBJ2-2
abundance: .
v_gene: TRBV6-6
CDR3aa: CASRQENTGELFF
CDR3nt: TGTGCCAGCAGACAGGAGAACACCGGGGAGCTGTTTTTT

d_gene: TRBD1
j_gene: TRBJ1-2
abundance: .
v_gene: TRBV6-5
CDR3aa: CASISGGTESYGYTF
CDR3nt: TGTGCCAGCATCTCGGGGGGGACAGAAAGCTATGGCTACACCTTC

d_gene: .
j_gene: TRBJ1-2
abundance: .
v_gene: TRBV3-1/TRBV3-2
CDR3aa: CASSQGPAGGYTF
CDR3nt: TGTGCCAGCAGCCAAGGGCCGGCGGGTGGCTACACCTTC

d_gene: .
j_gene: TRBJ2-5
abundance: once
v_gene: TRBV7-9
CDR3aa: CASSPGTHIQETQYF
CDR3nt: TGTGCCAGCAGCCCCGGGACACACATACAAGAGACCCAGTACTTC

d_gene: TRBD1
j_gene: TRBJ1-1
abundance: .
v_gene: TRBV6-1
CDR3aa: CASSEAWDRAEAFF
CDR3nt: TGTGCCAGCAGTGAAGCATGGGACAGGGCTGAAGCTTTCTTT

d_gene: TRBD1
j_gene: TRBJ2-1
abundance: .
v_gene: TRBV27
CDR3aa: CASSAWGQGAVEQFF
CDR3nt: TGTGCCAGCAGTGCCTGGGGACAGGGGGCGGTTGAGCAGTTCTTC

d_gene: TRBD1
j_gene: TRBJ1-2
abundance: .
v_gene: TRBV19
CDR3aa: CASSITGQGFSIGYTF
CDR3nt: TGTGCCAGTAGTATCACCGGACAGGGTTTCAGCATCGGCTACACCTTC

d_gene: TRBD1
j_gene: TRBJ2-3
abundance: .
v_gene: TRBV27
CDR3aa: CASSFGTGGLRTDTQYF
CDR3nt: TGTGCCAGCAGTTTTGGGACAGGGGGTCTGCGCACAGATACGCAGTATTTT

d_gene: .
j_gene: TRBJ1-4
abundance: .
v_gene: TRBV5-1
CDR3aa: CASSPIGRGDNGEKLFF
CDR3nt: TGCGCCAGCAGCCCTATTGGCAGGGGTGATAACGGGGAAAAACTGTTTTTT

d_gene: .
j_gene: TRBJ2-1
abundance: once
v_gene: TRBV28
CDR3aa: CASNTQPSEQFF
CDR3nt: TGTGCCAGCAATACCCAACCTAGTGAGCAGTTCTTC

d_gene: .
j_gene: TRBJ1-3
abundance: .
v_gene: TRBV3-1/TRBV3-2
CDR3aa: CASSLSHGPGNTIYF
CDR3nt: TGTGCCAGCAGCCTCTCACATGGGCCGGGAAACACCATATATTTT

d_gene: .
j_gene: TRBJ2-4
abundance: .
v_gene: TRBV4-1
CDR3aa: CASSPYADAKNIQYF
CDR3nt: TGCGCCAGCAGCCCCTACGCGGATGCCAAAAACATTCAGTACTTC

d_gene: TRBD1
j_gene: TRBJ1-1
abundance: .
v_gene: TRBV19
CDR3aa: CASSAGGMNTEAFF
CDR3nt: TGTGCCAGTAGCGCAGGGGGCATGAACACTGAAGCTTTCTTT

d_gene: .
j_gene: TRBJ1-2
abundance: .
v_gene: TRBV4-1
CDR3aa: CASSQPVGGAGYTF
CDR3nt: TGCGCCAGCAGCCAGCCCGTGGGGGGAGCTGGCTACACCTTC

d_gene: .
j_gene: TRBJ1-3
abundance: .
v_gene: TRBV6-5
CDR3aa: CASSYTSDSSGNTIYF
CDR3nt: TGTGCCAGCAGTTACACGTCGGACAGCTCTGGAAACACCATATATTTT

d_gene: .
j_gene: TRBJ2-2
abundance: .
v_gene: TRBV9
CDR3aa: CASSVEHRGNTGELFF
CDR3nt: TGTGCCAGCAGCGTAGAGCACCGGGGGAACACCGGGGAGCTGTTTTTT

d_gene: TRBD1
j_gene: TRBJ1-1
abundance: .
v_gene: TRBV18
CDR3aa: CASSLGQGRLKVNTEAFF
CDR3nt: TGTGCCAGCTCACTTGGACAGGGGAGGTTGAAGGTGAACACTGAAGCTTTCTTT

d_gene: TRBD1
j_gene: TRBJ1-2
abundance: .
v_gene: TRBV5-4
CDR3aa: CASRAQGVGYTF
CDR3nt: TGTGCCAGCAGGGCACAGGGGGTTGGCTACACCTTC

d_gene: TRBD1
j_gene: TRBJ1-6
abundance: .
v_gene: TRBV19
CDR3aa: CASTSGGRGSPLHF
CDR3nt: TGTGCCAGTACTTCAGGGGGAAGAGGGTCACCCCTCCACTTT

d_gene: .
j_gene: TRBJ1-3
abundance: .
v_gene: TRBV4-3
CDR3aa: CASSQAVRGGNTIYF
CDR3nt: TGCGCCAGCAGCCAAGCTGTCCGGGGTGGAAACACCATATATTTT

d_gene: TRBD2
j_gene: TRBJ2-3
abundance: .
v_gene: TRBV24-1
CDR3aa: CATSDPGTSAADTQYF
CDR3nt: TGTGCCACCAGTGACCCCGGGACTAGCGCCGCAGATACGCAGTATTTT

d_gene: .
j_gene: TRBJ1-3
abundance: .
v_gene: TRBV5-5
CDR3aa: CASSPSKKPSGNTIYF
CDR3nt: TGTGCCAGCAGCCCCTCGAAAAAGCCCTCTGGAAACACCATATATTTT

d_gene: .
j_gene: TRBJ1-5
abundance: .
v_gene: TRBV19
CDR3aa: CASSPDTGYNQPQHF
CDR3nt: TGTGCCAGTAGTCCGGATACAGGGTACAATCAGCCCCAGCATTTT

d_gene: .
j_gene: TRBJ1-5
abundance: .
v_gene: TRBV6-5
CDR3aa: CASSPRTLSNQPQHF
CDR3nt: TGTGCCAGCAGTCCTAGGACATTAAGCAATCAGCCCCAGCATTTT

d_gene: .
j_gene: TRBJ1-1
abundance: .
v_gene: TRBV15
CDR3aa: CATSRDLGNTEAFF
CDR3nt: TGTGCCACCAGCAGAGATCTAGGGAACACTGAAGCTTTCTTT

d_gene: .
j_gene: TRBJ1-1
abundance: .
v_gene: TRBV9
CDR3aa: CASSSGTSNTEAFF
CDR3nt: TGTGCCAGCTCGTCGGGGACATCGAACACTGAAGCTTTCTTT

d_gene: .
j_gene: TRBJ1-5
abundance: .
v_gene: TRBV21-1
CDR3aa: CASSKGWGGFDSNQPQHF
CDR3nt: TGTGCCAGCAGCAAAGGATGGGGAGGCTTTGATAGCAATCAGCCCCAGCATTTT

d_gene: .
j_gene: TRBJ2-1
abundance: .
v_gene: TRBV3-1/TRBV3-2
CDR3aa: CASSQQGELADEQFF
CDR3nt: TGTGCCAGCAGCCAGCAGGGGGAACTAGCGGATGAGCAGTTCTTC

d_gene: .
j_gene: TRBJ2-3
abundance: .
v_gene: TRBV29-1
CDR3aa: CSVDPSGTDTQYF
CDR3nt: TGCAGCGTTGATCCCTCAGGGACAGATACGCAGTATTTT

d_gene: .
j_gene: TRBJ2-1
abundance: few
v_gene: TRBV12-5
CDR3aa: CASGITGIYNEQFF
CDR3nt: TGTGCTAGTGGTATAACAGGGATTTACAATGAGCAGTTCTTC

d_gene: TRBD2
j_gene: TRBJ2-1
abundance: .
v_gene: TRBV10-2
CDR3aa: CASSLPQLAGRINEQFF
CDR3nt: TGCGCCAGCAGTTTACCCCAACTAGCGGGACGGATTAATGAGCAGTTCTTC

d_gene: .
j_gene: TRBJ2-4
abundance: .
v_gene: TRBV7-9
CDR3aa: CASSLVTGLQNIQYF
CDR3nt: TGTGCCAGCAGCTTAGTTACAGGGTTACAAAACATTCAGTACTTC

d_gene: TRBD2
j_gene: TRBJ2-3
abundance: .
v_gene: TRBV6-2/TRBV6-3
CDR3aa: CASSYPGLAGGPAGTQYF
CDR3nt: TGTGCCAGCAGTTACCCGGGACTAGCGGGAGGACCGGCGGGTACGCAGTATTTT

d_gene: TRBD1
j_gene: TRBJ1-1
abundance: .
v_gene: TRBV18
CDR3aa: CASSSQGEGPEAFF
CDR3nt: TGTGCCAGCTCATCCCAGGGGGAAGGCCCTGAAGCTTTCTTT

d_gene: .
j_gene: TRBJ1-1
abundance: .
v_gene: TRBV28
CDR3aa: CASSLITVTTEAFF
CDR3nt: TGTGCCAGCAGTTTGATCACCGTTACTACTGAAGCTTTCTTT

d_gene: .
j_gene: TRBJ1-5
abundance: .
v_gene: TRBV24-1
CDR3aa: CATSADRYSNQPQHF
CDR3nt: TGTGCCACCAGTGCCGACAGGTATAGCAATCAGCCCCAGCATTTT

d_gene: TRBD1
j_gene: TRBJ1-2
abundance: .
v_gene: TRBV7-2
CDR3aa: CASSLDSGGSSYTF
CDR3nt: TGTGCCAGCAGCTTAGATTCAGGGGGCAGTAGCTACACCTTC

d_gene: .
j_gene: TRBJ1-3
abundance: once
v_gene: TRBV5-1
CDR3aa: CASSPEGSLSSGNTIYF
CDR3nt: TGCGCCAGCAGCCCGGAGGGATCCCTCAGCTCTGGAAACACCATATATTTT

d_gene: .
j_gene: TRBJ2-2
abundance: once
v_gene: TRBV5-4
CDR3aa: CASSFRSGSLAGELFF
CDR3nt: TGTGCCAGCAGCTTCCGAAGTGGTAGCTTGGCCGGGGAGCTGTTTTTT

d_gene: .
j_gene: TRBJ1-2
abundance: once
v_gene: TRBV7-9
CDR3aa: CASSLALGLDGVANYGYTF
CDR3nt: TGTGCCAGCAGCTTAGCGTTGGGACTTGACGGAGTTGCGAACTATGGCTACACCTTC

d_gene: .
j_gene: TRBJ2-2
abundance: .
v_gene: TRBV5-1
CDR3aa: CASSLSVALTGELFF
CDR3nt: TGCGCCAGCAGCTTGAGTGTAGCCCTCACCGGGGAGCTGTTTTTT

d_gene: .
j_gene: TRBJ1-5
abundance: .
v_gene: TRBV7-8
CDR3aa: CASSFATGQPQHF
CDR3nt: TGTGCCAGCAGCTTTGCAACCGGGCAGCCCCAGCATTTT

d_gene: TRBD1
j_gene: TRBJ1-3
abundance: .
v_gene: TRBV19
CDR3aa: CASSRGTGTLLNTIYF
CDR3nt: TGTGCCAGTAGTAGGGGGACAGGGACCCTTCTAAACACCATATATTTT

d_gene: .
j_gene: TRBJ1-1
abundance: .
v_gene: TRBV6-5
CDR3aa: CASSYSSGGEAFF
CDR3nt: TGTGCCAGCAGTTACTCGTCAGGAGGTGAAGCTTTCTTT